This T cell receptor (beta chain) was identified during a study of T cell responses to AZD1222 COVID-19 vaccine. Across the whole study: Timing groups of about 4 and about 12 weeks for second doses were pooled.

Sequenced by immunoSEQ multiplex PCR; TCRdb stores in-frame clones only, minus some. The sample lists around 130,000 clones; 93% were seen once. After removal of 5 bases from V and 4 bases from J, the junction contained 7 bases not matched to a gene. There are 14 residues in the CDR3. Germline CDR1 SGHKS, CDR2 YYEKEE (reference sequence). This material consisted of peripheral blood, taken on day 0 of AZD1222 vaccination. This chain links TRBV5-5 with TRBJ2-7; 9 bases agree with TRBD2. The receptor was isolated from an adult in good health. As DNA, the CDR3 is TGTGCCAGCAGGGCGCCGGGACTAGCTTACGAGCAGTACTTC. Its translation: CASRAPGLAYEQYF.